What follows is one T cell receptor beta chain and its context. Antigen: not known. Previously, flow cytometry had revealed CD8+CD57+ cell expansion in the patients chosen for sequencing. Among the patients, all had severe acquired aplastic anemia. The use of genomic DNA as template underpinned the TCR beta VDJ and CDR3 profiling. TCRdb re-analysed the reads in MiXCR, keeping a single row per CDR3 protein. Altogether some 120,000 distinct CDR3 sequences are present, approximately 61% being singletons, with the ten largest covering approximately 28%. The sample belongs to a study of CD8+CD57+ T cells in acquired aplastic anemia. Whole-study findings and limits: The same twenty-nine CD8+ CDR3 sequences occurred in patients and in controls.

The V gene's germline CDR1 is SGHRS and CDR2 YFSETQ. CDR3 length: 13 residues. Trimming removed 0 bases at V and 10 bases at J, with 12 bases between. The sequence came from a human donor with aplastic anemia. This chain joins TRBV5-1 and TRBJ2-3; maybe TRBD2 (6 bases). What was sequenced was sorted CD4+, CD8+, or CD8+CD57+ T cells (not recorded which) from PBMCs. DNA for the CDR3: TGCGCCAGCAGCTTGGAAGAGACTAGTTCGCAGTATTTT. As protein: CASSLEETSSQYF.